The 5 T cell receptor beta chains below all came from one sample that was sequenced in a study of T cells after yellow fever vaccination. From the 5' RACE reads, TCRdb called clonotypes with MiXCR, one entry per CDR3 protein. The table lists about 120,000 distinct CDR3 sequences, 8.9% of them singletons, with approximately 39% in the top ten. The sample consisted of CD8+ T cells sorted from PBMCs, taken on the day of the yellow fever booster vaccination. The receptors were gathered from a man between 18 and 29 years old who received the YFV17D yellow fever vaccine.

This chain uses TRBV7-9 with TRBJ2-2; no clear D. The length of the CDR3 is 13 residues. V lost 8 bases and J lost 6, with 13 bases in between. Germline assignment: CDR1 SEHNR and CDR2 FQNEAQ (reference sequence). For the CDR3, the DNA is TGTGCCAGCTCAGCCAAAGGGTCCGGGGAGCTGTTTTTT. This translates into CASSAKGSGELFF.

This clonotype came up many times. The rearrangement joins TRBV25-1 to TRBJ1-1; D unresolved. The CDR3 extends over 12 amino acids. Trimming pared 4 bases from V and 3 bases from J, leaving 6 bases between. Germline V lookup: CDR1 MGHDK, CDR2 SYGVNS. This CDR3 reads CASSGRDTEAFF. In nucleotides, the CDR3 is TGTGCCAGCAGTGGTCGGGACACTGAAGCTTTCTTT.

This clonotype came up a few times. The rearrangement links TRBV5-1 to TRBJ2-1; D gene uncertain. The germline V and J ends were trimmed by 0 bases and 4 bases, with 11 bases remaining between them. CDR3 size: 15 residues. The germline V gene has CDR1 SGHRS and CDR2 YFSETQ. The DNA of the CDR3 is TGCGCCAGCAGCTTGGGAGTATACTCATACAATGAGCAGTTCTTC. Its protein product is CASSLGVYSYNEQFF. The whole variable domain, filled in from reference TRBV5-1 and TRBJ2-1, reads KAGVTQTPRYLIKTRGQQVTLSCSPISGHRSVSWYQQTPGQGLQFLFEYFSETQRNKGNFPGRFSGRQFSNSRSEMNVSTLELGDSALYLCASSLGVYSYNEQFFGPGTRLTVL.

The J gene is TRBJ1-4, the V gene TRBV4-1, with 9 bases fitting TRBD1. J lost 5 bases, V lost 5 bases, and 3 bases had no gene match. The germline V gene encodes CDR1 MGHRA and CDR2 YSYEKL. This CDR3 region has 14 residues. This CDR3 reads CASSADRGNEKLFF. The DNA of the CDR3 is TGCGCCAGCAGCGCAGACAGGGGGAATGAAAAACTGTTTTTT.

V is TRBV7-9 and J is TRBJ1-5; D is possibly TRBD1 (5 bases). The length of the CDR3 is 12 residues. Germline V gene data show CDR1 as SEHNR and CDR2 as FQNEAQ (reference sequence). The V and J ends lost 5 bases and 6 bases respectively, with 8 bases between them. CDR3 coding DNA: TGTGCCAGCAGCGGGGGGACTCAGCCCCAGCATTTT. Protein: CASSGGTQPQHF.